This TCR beta chain was profiled in a study of CXCR3-negative and CXCR3-positive naive CD8 T cells. Germline lookup yields CDR1 MGHDK and CDR2 SYGVNS. The CDR3 is made up of 15 amino acids. Preparation of TRB cDNA libraries relied on 5' RACE carrying UMI labels. TCRdb reprocessed the 5' RACE reads and stores each CDR3 protein as one record, lacking DNA. The sample has approximately 24,000 distinct CDR3 sequences; the top ten hold roughly 2.8%. Notes on this clonotype: Its specificity is unknown.

Study results and limitations: Unlike memory cells, which differed, naive CXCR3-negative and CXCR3-positive cells had similar TRBV-TRBJ usage. Comparably high diversity was seen in both naive subsets, and much lower diversity in memory CD8+ cells.

Sequencing was done on a sample of naive CXCR3- CD8+ T cells from blood. As to subset: CD45RO-CCR7+CD27+CD95- naive CD8+ T cells lacking CXCR3 (TNR3-). The TCR was taken from a human donor in good health. Some clones in this sample may be carry-over from other donors' samples. The chain is built from TRBV25-1 and TRBJ1-6; the D call of TRBD1 rests on TCRdb alone, since no DNA is present to check it. The CDR3: CASSESGGDNSPLHF.